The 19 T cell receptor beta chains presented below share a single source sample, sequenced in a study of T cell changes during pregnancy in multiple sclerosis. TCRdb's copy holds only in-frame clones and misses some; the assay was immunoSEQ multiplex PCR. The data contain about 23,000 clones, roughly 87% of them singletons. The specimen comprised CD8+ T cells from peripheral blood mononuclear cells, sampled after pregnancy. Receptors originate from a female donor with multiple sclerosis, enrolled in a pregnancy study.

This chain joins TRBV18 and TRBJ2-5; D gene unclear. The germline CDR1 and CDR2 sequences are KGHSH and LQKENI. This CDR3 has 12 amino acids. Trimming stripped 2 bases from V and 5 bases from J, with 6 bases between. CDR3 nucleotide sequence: TGTGCCAGCTCACCAACCGCGGAGACCCAGTACTTC. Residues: CASSPTAETQYF.

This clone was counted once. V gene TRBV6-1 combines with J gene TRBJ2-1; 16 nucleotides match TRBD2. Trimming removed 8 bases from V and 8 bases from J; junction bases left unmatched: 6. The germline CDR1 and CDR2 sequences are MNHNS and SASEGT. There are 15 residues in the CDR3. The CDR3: CASQGLAGGRDEQFF. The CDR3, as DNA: TGTGCCAGCCAGGGACTAGCGGGAGGGCGCGATGAGCAGTTCTTC.

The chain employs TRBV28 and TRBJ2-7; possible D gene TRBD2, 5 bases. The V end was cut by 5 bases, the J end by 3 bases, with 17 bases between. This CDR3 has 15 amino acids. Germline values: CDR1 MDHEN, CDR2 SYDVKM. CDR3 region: CASSPPGLALYEQYF. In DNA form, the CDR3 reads TGTGCCAGCAGTCCACCCGGGCTAGCCCTCTACGAGCAGTACTTC. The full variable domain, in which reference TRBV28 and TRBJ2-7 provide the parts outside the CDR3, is DVKVTQSSRYLVKRTGEKVFLECVQDMDHENMFWYRQDPGLGLRLIYFSYDVKMKEKGDIPEGYSVSREKKERFSLILESASTNQTSMYLCASSPPGLALYEQYFGPGTRLTVT.

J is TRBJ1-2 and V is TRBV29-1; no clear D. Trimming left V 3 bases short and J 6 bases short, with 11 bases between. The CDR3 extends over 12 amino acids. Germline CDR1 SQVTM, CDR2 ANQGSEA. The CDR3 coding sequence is TGCAGCGTTGACGGGTTAGGCCATGGCTACACCTTC. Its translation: CSVDGLGHGYTF.

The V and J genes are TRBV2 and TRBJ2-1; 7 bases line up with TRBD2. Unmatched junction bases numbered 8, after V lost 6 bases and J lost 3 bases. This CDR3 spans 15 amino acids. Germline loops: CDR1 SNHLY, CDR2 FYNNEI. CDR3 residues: CASRPTSDLYNEQFF. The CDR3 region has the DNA TGTGCCAGCAGACCCACTAGCGACCTCTACAATGAGCAGTTCTTC. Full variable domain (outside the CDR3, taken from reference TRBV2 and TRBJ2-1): EPEVTQTPSHQVTQMGQEVILRCVPISNHLYFYWYRQILGQKVEFLVSFYNNEISEKSEIFDDQFSVERPDGSNFTLKIRSTKLEDSAMYFCASRPTSDLYNEQFFGPGTRLTVL.

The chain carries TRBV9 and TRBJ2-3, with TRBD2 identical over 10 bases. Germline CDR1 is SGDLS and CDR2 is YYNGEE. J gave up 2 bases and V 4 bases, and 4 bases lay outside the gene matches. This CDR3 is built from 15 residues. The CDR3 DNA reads TGTGCCAGCAGCTTTAGCGGGAGGCCCACAGATACGCAGTATTTT. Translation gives CASSFSGRPTDTQYF. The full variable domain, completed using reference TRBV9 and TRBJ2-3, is DSGVTQTPKHLITATGQRVTLRCSPRSGDLSVYWYQQSLDQGLQFLIQYYNGEERAKGNILERFSAQQFPDLHSELNLSSLELGDSALYFCASSFSGRPTDTQYFGPGTRLTVL.

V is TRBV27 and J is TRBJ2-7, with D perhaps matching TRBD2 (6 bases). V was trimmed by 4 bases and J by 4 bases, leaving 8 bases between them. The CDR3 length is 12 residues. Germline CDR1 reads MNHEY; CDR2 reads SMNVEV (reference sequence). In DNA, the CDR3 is TGTGCCAGCAGTTCGGGACTGTACGAGCAGTACTTC. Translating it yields CASSSGLYEQYF.

The CDR3 here is CSVDGFGMGVRETQYF. DNA for the CDR3: TGCAGCGTTGATGGCTTCGGGATGGGTGTTCGGGAGACCCAGTACTTC. This rearrangement joins TRBV29-1 to TRBJ2-5, with D perhaps TRBD2 (5 bases). CDR1 and CDR2 from the germline V gene are SQVTM and ANQGSEA. The length of the CDR3 is 16 residues. V lost 3 bases and J lost 5, with 22 bases in between. Using reference TRBV29-1 and TRBJ2-5 for the parts outside the CDR3, the full variable domain is SAVISQKPSRDICQRGTSLTIQCQVDSQVTMMFWYRQQPGQSLTLIATANQGSEATYESGFVIDKFPISRPNLTFSTLTVSNMSPEDSSIYLCSVDGFGMGVRETQYFGPGTRLLVL.

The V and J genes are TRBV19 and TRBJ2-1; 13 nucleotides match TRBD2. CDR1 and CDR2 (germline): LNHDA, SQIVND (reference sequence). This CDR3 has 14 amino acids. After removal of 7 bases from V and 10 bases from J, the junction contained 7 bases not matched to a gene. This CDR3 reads CASNRGLAGPEQFF. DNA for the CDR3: TGTGCCAGTAACAGGGGACTAGCGGGACCGGAGCAGTTCTTC. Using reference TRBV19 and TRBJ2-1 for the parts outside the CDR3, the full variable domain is DGGITQSPKYLFRKEGQNVTLSCEQNLNHDAMYWYRQDPGQGLRLIYYSQIVNDFQKGDIAEGYSVSREKKESFPLTVTSAQKNPTAFYLCASNRGLAGPEQFFGPGTRLTVL.

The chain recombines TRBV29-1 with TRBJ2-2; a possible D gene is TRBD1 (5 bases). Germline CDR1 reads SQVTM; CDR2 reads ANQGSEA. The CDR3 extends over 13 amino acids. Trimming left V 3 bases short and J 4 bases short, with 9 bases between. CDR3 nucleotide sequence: TGCAGCGTTGATGGCAGGGCCACCGGGGAGCTGTTTTTT. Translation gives CSVDGRATGELFF.

The CDR3 loop is CASSPTGQGAINEQFF. Written as DNA, the CDR3 is TGTGCCAGCAGCCCGACGGGACAGGGGGCAATCAATGAGCAGTTCTTC. The gene calls are TRBV5-6 and TRBJ2-1; 12 positions agree with TRBD1. The CDR3 is 16 amino acids. Germline V gene lookup returns CDR1 SGHDT and CDR2 YYEEEE. The ends lost 4 bases at V and 6 bases at J; junction bases unmatched: 8.

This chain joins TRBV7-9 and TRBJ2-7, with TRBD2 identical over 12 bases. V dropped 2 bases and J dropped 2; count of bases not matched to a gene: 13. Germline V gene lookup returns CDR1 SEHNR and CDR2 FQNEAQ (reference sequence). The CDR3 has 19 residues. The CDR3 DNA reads TGTGCCAGCAGCTTACCAGAAGGGATTGGACTAGCGGGGACCTACGAGCAGTACTTC. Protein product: CASSLPEGIGLAGTYEQYF.

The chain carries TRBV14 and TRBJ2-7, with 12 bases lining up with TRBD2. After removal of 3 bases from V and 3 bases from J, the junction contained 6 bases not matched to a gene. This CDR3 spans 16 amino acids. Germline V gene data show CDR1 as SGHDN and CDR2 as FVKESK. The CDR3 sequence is CASSHRTSGAYYEQYF. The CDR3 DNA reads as TGTGCCAGCAGCCACCGGACTAGCGGGGCATACTACGAGCAGTACTTC.

In DNA, the CDR3 is TGTGCAAGTCGCTTAGGACCCGTTGACAGGTCTGGAAACACCATATATTTT. It codes for CASRLGPVDRSGNTIYF. This sequence joins TRBV12-2 and TRBJ1-3; TRBD1 is the table's D call, not checked against the DNA. TRBV12-2 is an annotated pseudogene. The CDR3 sequence is 17 residues long.

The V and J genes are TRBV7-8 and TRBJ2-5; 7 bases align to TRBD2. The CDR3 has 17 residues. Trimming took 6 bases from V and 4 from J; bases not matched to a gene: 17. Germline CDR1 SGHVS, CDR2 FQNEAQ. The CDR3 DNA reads TGTGCCAGCAGTAATACTCCGGGACTAACTCGGTTAGAGACCCAGTACTTC. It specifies CASSNTPGLTRLETQYF.

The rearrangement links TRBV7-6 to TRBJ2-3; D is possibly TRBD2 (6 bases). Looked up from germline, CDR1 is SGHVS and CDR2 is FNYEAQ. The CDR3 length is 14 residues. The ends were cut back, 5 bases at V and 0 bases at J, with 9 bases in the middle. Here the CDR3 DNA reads TGTGCCAGCAGCCCCGGGACTAGCACAGATACGCAGTATTTT. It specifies CASSPGTSTDTQYF. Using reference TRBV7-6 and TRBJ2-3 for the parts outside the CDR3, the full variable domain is GAGVSQSPRYKVTKRGQDVALRCDPISGHVSLYWYRQALGQGPEFLTYFNYEAQQDKSGLPNDRFSAERPEGSISTLTIQRTEQRDSAMYRCASSPGTSTDTQYFGPGTRLTVL.

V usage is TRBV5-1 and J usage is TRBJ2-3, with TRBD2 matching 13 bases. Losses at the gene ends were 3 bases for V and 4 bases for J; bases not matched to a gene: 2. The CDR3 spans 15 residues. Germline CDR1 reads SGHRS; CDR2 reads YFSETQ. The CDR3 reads CASSSGLAGADTQYF. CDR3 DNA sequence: TGCGCCAGCAGCTCCGGACTAGCGGGAGCAGATACGCAGTATTTT. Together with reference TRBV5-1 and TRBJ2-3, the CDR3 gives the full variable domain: KAGVTQTPRYLIKTRGQQVTLSCSPISGHRSVSWYQQTPGQGLQFLFEYFSETQRNKGNFPGRFSGRQFSNSRSEMNVSTLELGDSALYLCASSSGLAGADTQYFGPGTRLTVL.

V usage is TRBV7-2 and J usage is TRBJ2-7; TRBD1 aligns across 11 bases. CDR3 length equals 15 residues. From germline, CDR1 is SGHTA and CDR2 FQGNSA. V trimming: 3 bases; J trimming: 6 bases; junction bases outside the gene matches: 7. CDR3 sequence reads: CASSFPGQGVGEQYF. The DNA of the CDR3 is TGTGCCAGCAGCTTCCCGGGACAGGGGGTCGGCGAGCAGTACTTC.

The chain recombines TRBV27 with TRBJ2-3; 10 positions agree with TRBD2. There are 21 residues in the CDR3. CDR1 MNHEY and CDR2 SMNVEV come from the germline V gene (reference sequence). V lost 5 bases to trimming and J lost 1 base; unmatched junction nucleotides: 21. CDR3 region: CASSPNNPLSGRALGTDTQYF. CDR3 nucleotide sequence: TGTGCCAGCAGTCCTAATAACCCCCTAAGCGGGAGGGCCCTCGGCACAGATACGCAGTATTTT.